The 23 T cell receptor beta chains given below trace back to one sample, sequenced in a study of technical replicates of blood from a few donors. The protocol was immunoSEQ multiplex PCR, while the TCRdb copy is restricted to in-frame clones and leaves out a portion. The table shows roughly 81,000 clones, with 80% to 90% occurring only once. Sequencing was carried out using PBMCs. These receptors all come from a human donor in good health. Some clones in this sample may be carry-over from other donors' samples.

The chain is built from TRBV5-8 and TRBJ2-7; TRBD1 is a possible D gene (6 bases). Germline CDR1 reads SGHTS; CDR2 reads YDEGEE. The CDR3 loop spans 14 amino acids. V was pared by 0 bases and J by 0 bases, with 7 bases between. CDR3 DNA: TGTGCCAGCAGCTTGGACAGGGACTCCTACGAGCAGTACTTC. It yields the protein CASSLDRDSYEQYF.

This clone occurred once. The rearrangement uses TRBV7-2 and TRBJ1-5; D might be TRBD1 (5 bases). This CDR3 contains 16 residues. Germline CDR1 reads SGHTA; CDR2 reads FQGNSA. The germline V and J ends were trimmed by 0 bases and 1 base, with 10 bases remaining between them. The CDR3 nucleotides read TGTGCCAGCAGCTTAGCTGCGGGGGTAAGCAATCAGCCCCAGCATTTT. Translation: CASSLAAGVSNQPQHF.

The chain is built from TRBV29-1 and TRBJ2-7, with D perhaps TRBD1 (5 bases). In germline, CDR1 is SQVTM, CDR2 ANQGSEA. V dropped 8 bases and J dropped 2 bases, with 16 bases sitting between them. The length of the CDR3 is 13 residues. Written as DNA, the CDR3 is TGCAGCACCCCAGGGAAAGAGGCCTACGAGCAGTACTTC. This gives the protein CSTPGKEAYEQYF.

The gene calls are TRBV10-3 and TRBJ2-2; 8 nucleotides match TRBD2. From germline, CDR1 is ENHRY and CDR2 SYGVKD. The J segment lost 5 bases and the V segment lost 5 bases, leaving 7 bases of the junction unmatched. This CDR3 spans 15 amino acids. CDR3 residues: CAISPGLGPTGELFF. As DNA, the CDR3 is TGTGCCATCAGTCCGGGACTAGGGCCAACCGGGGAGCTGTTTTTT.

The CDR3 loop is CASSELAGVSGELFF. The CDR3 nucleotides read TGTGCCAGCAGTGAACTAGCGGGAGTTTCCGGGGAGCTGTTTTTT. The chain couples TRBV2 to TRBJ2-2; 10 bases agree with TRBD2. Germline V gene sequence: CDR1 SNHLY, CDR2 FYNNEI. V dropped 2 bases and J dropped 6; count of bases not matched to a gene: 3. This CDR3 region has 15 residues.

The V and J genes are TRBV4-3 and TRBJ2-2; the match to TRBD2 covers 7 bases. CDR1 and CDR2 (germline): LGHNA, YSLEER. Trimming took 0 bases from V and 6 from J; bases not matched to a gene: 7. The CDR3 spans 16 residues. CDR3 sequence (DNA): TGCGCCAGCAGCCAAGATCCCCCTAGCGGTTCCGGGGAGCTGTTTTTT. Translated, it gives CASSQDPPSGSGELFF.

The CDR3 sequence is CSAGAGSLQYF. The CDR3 DNA sequence: TGCAGTGCCGGAGCGGGGTCCCTGCAGTACTTC. The chain recombines TRBV20-1 with TRBJ2-7; 7 nucleotides agree with TRBD2. Germline CDR1 reads DFQATT; CDR2 reads SNEGSKA (reference sequence). Losses at the gene ends were 6 bases for V and 9 bases for J; bases not matched to a gene: 8. The CDR3 consists of 11 residues.

A single count supports this clone. The genes are TRBV6-6 and TRBJ2-5; TRBD2 matches at 10 bases. The CDR3 has 16 residues. Per germline, CDR1 MNHNY and CDR2 SVGAGI (reference sequence). The V gene end was trimmed by 6 bases and the J gene end by 7 bases; junction bases not matched to a gene: 14. In DNA form, the CDR3 reads TGTGCCAGCAGGTCCCCCGGGACTAGCGAGGGAGGGACCCAGTACTTC. As protein: CASRSPGTSEGGTQYF.

The chain uses TRBV5-1 and TRBJ2-1; D perhaps matches TRBD2 (6 bases). From germline, CDR1 is SGHRS and CDR2 YFSETQ. This CDR3 contains 16 residues. Trimming removed 0 bases from V and 6 bases from J, with 16 bases in between. The CDR3: CASSLGGTPLINEQFF. The DNA for the CDR3 is TGCGCCAGCAGCTTGGGGGGGACTCCACTTATCAATGAGCAGTTCTTC.

The chain uses TRBV28 and TRBJ2-4, with TRBD2 identical over 12 bases. This CDR3 contains 17 residues. CDR1 MDHEN and CDR2 SYDVKM come from the germline V gene. V was clipped by 2 bases and J by 8 bases; unmatched bases: 10. DNA for the CDR3: TGTGCCAGCAGTTTAAGAAAGACTAGCGGGAGTAGAGACATTCAGTACTTC. Its translation is CASSLRKTSGSRDIQYF.

The CDR3: CASSWTGYEQYF. The CDR3 DNA is TGTGCCAGCAGCTGGACTGGCTACGAGCAGTACTTC. V usage is TRBV7-9 and J usage is TRBJ2-7; maybe TRBD2 (5 bases). Trimming left V 4 bases short and J 3 bases short, with 7 bases between. CDR1 SEHNR and CDR2 FQNEAQ come from the germline V gene (reference sequence). The CDR3 covers 12 residues.

J is TRBJ1-2 and V is TRBV6-5; tentatively, D is TRBD1 (5 bases). V was trimmed by 0 bases and J by 8 bases, leaving 16 bases between them. CDR1 MNHEY and CDR2 SVGAGI come from the germline V gene. This CDR3 has 15 residues. CDR3 sequence (DNA): TGTGCCAGCAGTTACTCGTTTCAAGGGGCAAGAGGCTACACCTTC. This encodes CASSYSFQGARGYTF.

The rearrangement links TRBV4-3 to TRBJ1-1; TRBD1 might be the D (6 bases). The V and J ends lost 1 base and 5 bases respectively, with 20 bases between them. The CDR3 loop spans 17 amino acids. Germline CDR1 is LGHNA and CDR2 is YSLEER. The CDR3 reads CASSQAYQGSWDTEAFF. The CDR3 coding sequence is TGCGCCAGCAGCCAAGCCTATCAGGGGAGTTGGGATACTGAAGCTTTCTTT.

V and J are TRBV15 and TRBJ1-5; no definite D call. V dropped 4 bases and J dropped 9 bases, with 10 bases sitting between them. CDR3 size: 12 residues. Germline CDR1 and CDR2: LNHNV and YYDKDF (reference sequence). DNA of the CDR3: TGTGCCACCAGCATCCCGTCGGTGCCCCAGCATTTT. Translating it yields CATSIPSVPQHF.

J is TRBJ1-4 and V is TRBV4-1; D not certain. Trimming took 1 base from V and 8 from J, leaving 8 bases between them. The V gene's germline CDR1 is MGHRA and CDR2 YSYEKL. This CDR3 has 13 amino acids. The CDR3 DNA reads as TGCGCCAGCAGCCAAGGAGGTTACGAAAAACTGTTTTTT. Its translation is CASSQGGYEKLFF.

As to this clone: Distinct nucleotide sequences in the sample also encode this CDR3. The CDR3 is CASSLAAGTSYEQYF. For the CDR3, the DNA is TGTGCCAGCAGCTTAGCGGCGGGTACCAGCTACGAGCAGTACTTC. The chain is built from TRBV7-9 and TRBJ2-7; D possibly corresponds to TRBD2 (5 bases). This CDR3 has 15 residues. Trimming stripped 0 bases from V and 3 bases from J, with 12 bases between. Germline assignment: CDR1 SEHNR and CDR2 FQNEAQ (reference sequence).

The chain carries TRBV5-1 and TRBJ2-3; 12 bases map to TRBD2. The J segment lost 6 bases and the V segment lost 6 bases, leaving 8 bases of the junction unmatched. Germline CDR1 is SGHRS and CDR2 is YFSETQ. The CDR3 loop spans 15 amino acids. CDR3 DNA: TGCGCCAGCACCCAGACTAGCGGGAGAGGCGATACGCAGTATTTT. Translated, it gives CASTQTSGRGDTQYF.

V is TRBV7-2 and J is TRBJ1-2; tentatively, D is TRBD1 (5 bases). The CDR3 runs to 14 residues. Trimming took off 4 bases at V and 7 bases at J, with 16 bases between the two ends. Germline V gene lookup returns CDR1 SGHTA and CDR2 FQGNSA. This CDR3 is CASSSPDSRAGYTF. DNA of the CDR3: TGTGCCAGCAGCTCACCAGACAGCCGGGCTGGCTACACCTTC. Full variable domain (outside the CDR3, taken from reference TRBV7-2 and TRBJ1-2): GAGVSQSPSNKVTEKGKDVELRCDPISGHTALYWYRQSLGQGLEFLIYFQGNSAPDKSGLPSDRFSAERTGGSVSTLTIQRTQQEDSAVYLCASSSPDSRAGYTFGSGTRLTVV.

The chain combines TRBV9 with TRBJ2-7; 7 nucleotides agree with TRBD1. CDR1 is SGDLS and CDR2 is YYNGEE in the germline V gene. The trim removed 2 bases at V and 4 bases at J, leaving 6 bases unmatched. This CDR3 spans 14 amino acids. For the CDR3, the DNA is TGTGCCAGCAGCGTGGACGGACAGGATTACGAGCAGTACTTC. Amino acids: CASSVDGQDYEQYF.

The chain recombines TRBV30 with TRBJ2-5; 10 positions match TRBD2. This CDR3 spans 14 amino acids. Losses at the gene ends were 2 bases for V and 5 bases for J; bases not matched to a gene: 5. CDR1 and CDR2 from the germline V gene are GTSNPN and SVGIG (reference sequence). The CDR3 DNA reads as TGTGCCTGGAGTCGAGTAGCGGGAGGCGAGACCCAGTACTTC. It translates to CAWSRVAGGETQYF.

This chain uses TRBV19 with TRBJ2-2, with 7 bases aligning to TRBD1. Trimming removed 5 bases from V and 2 bases from J; junction bases left unmatched: 14. Germline V lookup: CDR1 LNHDA, CDR2 SQIVND (reference sequence). This CDR3 is 18 amino acids long. The DNA of the CDR3 is TGTGCCAGTAGTGACTGGGACAGCCCCACTATTAACACCGGGGAGCTGTTTTTT. It yields the protein CASSDWDSPTINTGELFF.

This rearrangement joins TRBV30 to TRBJ2-3; 7 bases match TRBD2. The V and J ends lost 0 bases and 4 bases, in that order; junction bases with no gene match: 7. There are 15 residues in the CDR3. CDR1 GTSNPN and CDR2 SVGIG come from the germline V gene (reference sequence). CDR3 bases: TGTGCCTGGAGTGTACGAGCGGGAAGGTCAGATACGCAGTATTTT. Its protein product is CAWSVRAGRSDTQYF. Full variable domain (missing parts from reference TRBV30 and TRBJ2-3): SQTIHQWPATLVQPVGSPLSLECTVEGTSNPNLYWYRQAAGRGLQLLFYSVGIGQISSEVPQNLSASRPQDRQFILSSKKLLLSDSGFYLCAWSVRAGRSDTQYFGPGTRLTVL.

V and J are TRBV7-2 and TRBJ2-5, with TRBD2 matching 10 bases. CDR1 and CDR2 (germline): SGHTA, FQGNSA. V was clipped by 5 bases and J by 1 base; unmatched bases: 7. The CDR3 loop spans 16 amino acids. The CDR3 DNA is TGTGCCAGCAGCCCCAGGACTAGCGGCTTCCAAGAGACCCAGTACTTC. Its protein is CASSPRTSGFQETQYF.